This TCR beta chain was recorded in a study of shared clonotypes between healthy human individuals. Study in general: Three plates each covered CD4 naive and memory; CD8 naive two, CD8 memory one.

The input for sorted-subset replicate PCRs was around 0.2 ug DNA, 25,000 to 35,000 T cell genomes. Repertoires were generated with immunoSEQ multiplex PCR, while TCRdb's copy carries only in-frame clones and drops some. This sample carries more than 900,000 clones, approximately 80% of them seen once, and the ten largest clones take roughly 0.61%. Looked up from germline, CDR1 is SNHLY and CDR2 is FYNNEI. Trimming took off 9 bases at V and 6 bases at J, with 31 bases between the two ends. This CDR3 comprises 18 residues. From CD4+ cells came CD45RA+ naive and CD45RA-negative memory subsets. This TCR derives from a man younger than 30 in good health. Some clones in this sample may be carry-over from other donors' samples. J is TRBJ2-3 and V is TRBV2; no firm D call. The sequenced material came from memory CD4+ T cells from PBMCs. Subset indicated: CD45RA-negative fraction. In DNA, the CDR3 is TGTGCCAGTGCACCCGGCCCCGGTAACTATCCCAAAGGGGATACGCAGTATTTT. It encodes CASAPGPGNYPKGDTQYF.